This T cell receptor beta chain came from a study of siplizumab effects on memory and regulatory T cells (dated by TCRdb to about 2019). About the full investigation: The study looked at the effect of siplizumab, an anti-CD2 antibody, on alloreactive T-cell subsets in allogeneic mixed lymphocyte reactions made from human PBMCs.

TCRbeta CDR3 sequencing was performed on sorted unstimulated T cells and on proliferating T cells recovered from mixed lymphocyte reactions. Fresh whole blood from approximately ten HLA-typed healthy donors was used to isolate PBMCs. For this clone: Its antigen target is currently unknown. Base qualities are not recorded, but no much larger clone differs from it by a single base.

To prepare the library, the immunoSEQ multiplex PCR assay was applied. Around 9.9 x 10^4 TCR templates per sample were assayed by the deep sequencing platform. Genomic DNA extracted from sorted T cells was used for TCRbeta CDR3 sequencing. Regarding the original processing steps: The R programming language was used for the clonal analysis of the TCRbeta CDR3 data. Unstimulated samples were compared with post-reaction CFSE-low samples to define alloreactive CD4+ and CD8+ clones. Regulatory or non-regulatory origin of alloreactive CD4+ clones was assigned by matching sequences to the sorted unstimulated Treg and non-Treg repertoires. Held by TCRdb, this immuneACCESS table contains in-frame sequences only and omits some clones. Under half of the omission traces to an unresolved V gene where checked; the cause of the rest is unknown. The V and J calls and clone size are taken from that table; D and trimming were inferred from the DNA. Across this sample there are approximately 100,000 clones, with 75% to 95% seen only once. The ten biggest clones cover just over 2.5% of the sample.

The CDR3 starts with the cysteine, ends with the phenylalanine, and has 16 residues. CDR3 DNA only is kept here, 48 bases in frame from base 1. CDR1 LNHDA and CDR2 SQIVND are derived from the germline V gene (reference sequence). Trimming accounts for 3 bases at V and 2 bases at J, while the number of junction bases matched to no gene is 6. What the authors observed across the whole study: A naive or memory phenotype could not be assigned to roughly 80-97% of proliferating CD4+ or CD8+ clones. The cumulative frequency of alloreactive sequences that could be traced back to unstimulated CD4+ memory T cells was significantly reduced by siplizumab. Whether proliferating Tregs from siplizumab cultures actually had suppressive function was not functionally confirmed. Among mappable alloreactive CD4+ clones, the Treg-derived fraction averaged approximately 63% with siplizumab versus about 25% in control reactions. Unstimulated naive T cells appeared to be more diverse than memory T cells, and naive cells seemed to make a substantial contribution to the alloresponse. Because sequences below about 10^-5 frequency were poorly captured, only a minor fraction of alloreactive clones could be mapped to unstimulated subsets.

Recombination joined TRBV19 with TRBJ2-3; 9 bases in the middle match TRBD1. The source is a human donor in good health. Some clones in this sample may be carry-over from other donors' samples. The material sequenced was CD4+ T cells sorted from blood. The CDR3 in this case is CASSMGTGKPTDTQYF. The DNA sequence is given as TGTGCCAGTAGTATGGGGACAGGGAAACCCACAGATACGCAGTATTTT.